One and the same sample provided the 13 T cell receptor beta chains below, sequenced in a study of blood T cell repertoires in COVID-19. The table came from immunoSEQ multiplex PCR; TCRdb's copy has only in-frame clones and leaves some out. The sample contains about 170,000 clones, roughly 82% of which appear only once. The sequenced sample consisted of peripheral blood. Every receptor here comes from a woman in her 70s with acute or convalescent COVID-19.

The CDR3 nucleotides are TGCGCCAGCAGCCAAGTCGGGGGGAGTAGGGGTGAGCAGTTCTTC. Protein sequence: CASSQVGGSRGEQFF. V and J are TRBV4-3 and TRBJ2-1; 7 bases align to TRBD2. The trim removed 1 base at V and 9 bases at J, leaving 9 bases unmatched. The CDR3 covers 15 residues. In germline, CDR1 is LGHNA, CDR2 YSLEER.

The genes are TRBV7-2 and TRBJ1-5; D is perhaps TRBD1 (6 bases). There are 14 residues in the CDR3. Germline V gives CDR1 SGHTA, CDR2 FQGNSA. Trimming pared 2 bases from V and 6 bases from J, leaving 11 bases between. CDR3 protein: CASSLSQGPQPQHF. DNA for the CDR3: TGTGCCAGCAGCTTATCACAGGGCCCTCAGCCCCAGCATTTT.

V usage is TRBV28 and J usage is TRBJ2-3, with TRBD1 identical over 7 bases. Germline values: CDR1 MDHEN, CDR2 SYDVKM. This CDR3 is built from 13 residues. The J segment lost 2 bases and the V segment lost 9 bases, leaving 5 bases of the junction unmatched. The CDR3 loop reads CASTGTDTDTQYF. Written as DNA, the CDR3 is TGTGCCAGTACCGGGACAGACACAGATACGCAGTATTTT.

This clone has a single count. The DNA of the CDR3 is TGTGCCAGCAGCCGATACAGGAACACTGAAGCTTTCTTT. As protein: CASSRYRNTEAFF. J is TRBJ1-1 and V is TRBV3-1 (or the pseudogene TRBV3-2); D is uncertain. The CDR3 loop spans 13 amino acids. With 4 bases removed from V and 1 base from J, the gap between germline ends came to 7 bases. Looked up from germline, CDR1 is LGHDT and CDR2 is YNNKEL (reference sequence).

The rearrangement joins TRBV19 to TRBJ1-5; perhaps TRBD1 as D (5 bases). The CDR3 extends over 13 amino acids. V dropped 7 bases and J dropped 5 bases, with 12 bases sitting between them. Germline CDR1 LNHDA, CDR2 SQIVND (reference sequence). The CDR3 is CASKGREDQPQHF. CDR3 DNA: TGTGCCAGTAAGGGCAGGGAGGATCAGCCCCAGCATTTT.

This clone came up a few times. The chain carries TRBV7-9 and TRBJ1-2; D is unresolved. The CDR3 has 13 residues. CDR1 and CDR2 from the germline V gene are SEHNR and FQNEAQ (reference sequence). The germline V and J ends were trimmed by 5 bases and 3 bases, with 10 bases remaining between them. The CDR3 nucleotides are TGTGCCAGCAGCAGCGGGTCCCACTATGGCTACACCTTC. As protein: CASSSGSHYGYTF.

The CDR3 region is CAGGTGVISGNTIYF. CDR3 DNA sequence: TGTGCTGGGGGGACAGGGGTAATCTCTGGAAACACCATATATTTT. V is TRBV6-5 and J is TRBJ1-3; 10 bases fit TRBD1. The CDR3 runs to 15 residues. Germline V lookup: CDR1 MNHEY, CDR2 SVGAGI.

This clone was seen just once. The chain uses TRBV19 and TRBJ2-7; TRBD1 matches 7 bases. The germline V gene has CDR1 LNHDA and CDR2 SQIVND (reference sequence). J gave up 2 bases and V 5 bases, and 9 bases lay outside the gene matches. This CDR3 has 15 amino acids. The CDR3 nucleotides read TGTGCCAGTAGTCCTAGTTTAGGGGGCACCTACGAGCAGTACTTC. Its translation: CASSPSLGGTYEQYF.

CDR3 bases: TGTGCCACCCAGGCCCCGGGACAGGATTATGGCTACACCTTC. It yields the protein CATQAPGQDYGYTF. The rearrangement joins TRBV24-1 to TRBJ1-2; the match to TRBD1 covers 8 bases. Trimming removed 9 bases from V and 5 bases from J; junction bases left unmatched: 10. This CDR3 contains 14 residues. Per germline, CDR1 KGHDR and CDR2 SFDVKD.

V usage is TRBV6-1 and J usage is TRBJ1-2; 7 bases match TRBD1. CDR3 length equals 14 residues. Unmatched junction bases numbered 9, after V lost 7 bases and J lost 4 bases. From germline, CDR1 is MNHNS and CDR2 SASEGT. The CDR3 DNA is TGTGCCAGCAACAACTGGGACAGCCGCTATGGCTACACCTTC. It codes for CASNNWDSRYGYTF.

V is TRBV9 and J is TRBJ2-2; 8 nucleotides align to TRBD1. CDR3 length: 16 residues. CDR1 is SGDLS, CDR2 YYNGEE, per germline. Unmatched junction bases numbered 7, after V lost 3 bases and J lost 3 bases. CDR3 residues: CASSETDRVYTGELFF. The CDR3 nucleotides are TGTGCCAGCAGCGAAACGGACAGGGTTTACACCGGGGAGCTGTTTTTT.

The chain combines TRBV28 with TRBJ2-3, with D possibly matching TRBD1 (5 bases). Trimming stripped 1 base from V and 0 bases from J, with 5 bases between. CDR1 and CDR2 from the germline V gene are MDHEN and SYDVKM. CDR3 size: 14 residues. CDR3 residues: CASSLSGSTDTQYF. CDR3 DNA: TGTGCCAGCAGTTTATCAGGGAGCACAGATACGCAGTATTTT.

This chain uses TRBV19 with TRBJ2-1; 7 bases are a match to TRBD2. The V gene's germline CDR1 is LNHDA and CDR2 SQIVND (reference sequence). The CDR3 is 14 residues long. The V and J ends lost 11 bases and 0 bases, in that order; junction bases with no gene match: 7. As DNA, the CDR3 is TGTGCCTCCTTGGGAGGGAGCTCCTACAATGAGCAGTTCTTC. This encodes CASLGGSSYNEQFF.